Only a few counts were recorded for the clone carrying this T cell receptor beta chain. As yet, its antigen is unknown. V lost 0 bases, J lost 4 bases, and 10 bases lay in between. The CDR3 contains 14 residues. CDR1 SEHNR and CDR2 FQNEAQ come from the germline V gene (reference sequence). The donors were adults (healthy and HIV-negative) with no recent acute infections or vaccinations. Adult Caucasians living in Nashville, Tennessee made up all of the donors. These data originate in a study of shared clonotypes between healthy human individuals. Study details: Each donor contributed plates that comprised three CD4 naive, three CD4 memory, two CD8 naive and one CD8 memory.

Regarding the study as a whole: It was observed that 5% to 6.5% of naive CD4 clonotypes were shared across several donors.

The protocol was immunoSEQ multiplex PCR, while the TCRdb copy is restricted to in-frame clones and leaves out a portion. This repertoire shows 2,100,000 or so clones, roughly 95% found once; its top ten account for roughly 0.13%. This rearrangement joins TRBV7-9 to TRBJ2-7, with D unclear. The TCR comes from a man between 18 and 35 years old in good health. The sequenced sample consisted of naive CD4+ T cells sorted from blood. Noted subset: CD45RA+ positively selected. The CDR3 loop is CASSLALVGYEQYF. In DNA form, the CDR3 reads TGTGCCAGCAGCTTAGCTCTGGTGGGGTACGAGCAGTACTTC.